This T cell receptor (beta chain) was found in a study of response to subunit inactivated influenza vaccine. Each CDR3 protein is one row after TCRdb ran MiXCR on the RT-PCR reads. This table has around 760,000 distinct CDR3 sequences, 11% to 15% appearing once. V gave up 5 bases and J gave up 1 base, with 14 bases separating them. The CDR3 spans 14 residues. The germline V gene has CDR1 DFQATT and CDR2 SNEGSKA (reference sequence). The TCR originated in a man over 45 who received an inactivated influenza vaccine. This chain uses TRBV20-1 with TRBJ2-5; a weak D match, TRBD2 (6 bases). Material: PBMCs from blood, obtained 14 days before vaccination. In DNA form, the CDR3 reads TGCAGTGCTCCCCCCGGGACTTTCCAAGAGACCCAGTACTTC. This codes for CSAPPGTFQETQYF.